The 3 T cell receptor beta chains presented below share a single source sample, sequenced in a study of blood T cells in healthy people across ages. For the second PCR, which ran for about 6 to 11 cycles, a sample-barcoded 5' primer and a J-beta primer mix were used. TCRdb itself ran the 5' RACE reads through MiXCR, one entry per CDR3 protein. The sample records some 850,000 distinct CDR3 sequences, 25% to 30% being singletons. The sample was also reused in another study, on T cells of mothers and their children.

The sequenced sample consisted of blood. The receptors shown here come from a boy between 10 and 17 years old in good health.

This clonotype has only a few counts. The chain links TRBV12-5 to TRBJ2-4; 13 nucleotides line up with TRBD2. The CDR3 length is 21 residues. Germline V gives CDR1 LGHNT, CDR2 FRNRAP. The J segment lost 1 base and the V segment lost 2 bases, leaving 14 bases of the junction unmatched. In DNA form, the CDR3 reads TGTGCTAGTGGTTTGCGGGTCGGAGGACTAGCGGGGGAGGAGGCCAAAAACATTCAGTACTTC. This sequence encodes CASGLRVGGLAGEEAKNIQYF.

CDR3 nucleotides: TGTGCCAGCAGCTTACTAGCGGGGAGGTACCAAGAGACCCAGTACTTC. Translation: CASSLLAGRYQETQYF. The chain employs TRBV7-9 and TRBJ2-5; the match to TRBD2 covers 9 bases. Germline values: CDR1 SEHNR, CDR2 FQNEAQ (reference sequence). The CDR3 totals 16 residues. J gave up 0 bases and V 2 bases, and 4 bases lay outside the gene matches.

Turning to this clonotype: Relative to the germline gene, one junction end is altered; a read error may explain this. CDR3 nucleotide sequence: TGCGCCAGCAGACAGCTCAGCTATGGCTACACCTTC. Its protein is CASRQLSYGYTF. The J gene is TRBJ1-2, the V gene TRBV5-5, with D possibly TRBD1 on 5 matching bases. Germline V lookup: CDR1 SGHKS, CDR2 YYEKEE (reference sequence). The CDR3 extends over 12 amino acids.